The 29 T cell receptor beta chains in this list originate from one sample, sequenced in a study of shared clonotypes between healthy human individuals. Positively selected for CCR7, the CD45RO-negative cells used as naive CD8 cells excluded terminally differentiated effector memory CD45RA+ cells. This table comes from immunoSEQ multiplex PCR, and its TCRdb copy is limited to in-frame clones, with some not included. The sample lists about 2.1 million clones; around 93% were seen once. What was sequenced was naive CD8+ T cells from PBMCs. These TCRs come from a young man in good health. Some clones in this sample may be carry-over from other donors' samples.

CDR3 DNA sequence: TGTGCCTGGAGTGTACTAGGGGCGGGTGCGAGTGAGCAGTTCTTC. Translating gives CAWSVLGAGASEQFF. The V call is TRBV30, the J call TRBJ2-1; D assignment may be TRBD1 or TRBD2 (5 bases each). V lost 0 bases to trimming and J lost 9 bases, with 18 bases between them. The length of the CDR3 is 15 residues. The germline CDR1 and CDR2 sequences are GTSNPN and SVGIG (reference sequence).

There are a few counts of this clone. The sample has other DNA sequences that encode this CDR3 too. The V call is TRBV28, the J call TRBJ1-1; a weak D match, TRBD1 (6 bases). CDR1 is MDHEN, CDR2 SYDVKM, per germline. This CDR3 contains 13 residues. The ends were cut back, 6 bases at V and 3 bases at J, with 11 bases in the middle. The CDR3 sequence is CASSLTGYTEAFF. The CDR3 DNA reads TGTGCCAGCAGCCTTACAGGGTACACTGAAGCTTTCTTT.

The rearrangement uses TRBV7-7 and TRBJ2-5; the D is unclear. The germline V and J ends were trimmed by 5 bases and 5 bases, with 15 bases remaining between them. CDR3 size: 14 residues. Germline V gene lookup returns CDR1 SSHAT and CDR2 FNYEAQ (reference sequence). The CDR3 DNA reads as TGTGCCAGCAGCCCCCCGGGTTTTGGGGAGACCCAGTACTTC. It encodes CASSPPGFGETQYF.

With respect to this clone: Other nucleotide sequences in the sample specify the same CDR3. The chain combines TRBV27 with TRBJ1-5; a possible D gene is TRBD1 (5 bases). The CDR3 loop spans 16 amino acids. V gave up 3 bases and J gave up 0 bases, with 12 bases separating them. Germline V gene lookup returns CDR1 MNHEY and CDR2 SMNVEV (reference sequence). CDR3 loop: CASSLSAGDSNQPQHF. The CDR3 region has the DNA TGTGCCAGCAGTTTGTCGGCGGGGGATAGCAATCAGCCCCAGCATTTT.

This chain uses TRBV5-1 with TRBJ2-1, with 14 nucleotides matching TRBD2. Germline assignment: CDR1 SGHRS and CDR2 YFSETQ. V trimming: 7 bases; J trimming: 7 bases; junction bases outside the gene matches: 4. The CDR3 length is 14 residues. CDR3 sequence (DNA): TGCGCCAGCGGGACTAGCGGGAGTAGAAATGAGCAGTTCTTC. It specifies CASGTSGSRNEQFF. Full variable domain (rest looked up from reference TRBV5-1 and TRBJ2-1): KAGVTQTPRYLIKTRGQQVTLSCSPISGHRSVSWYQQTPGQGLQFLFEYFSETQRNKGNFPGRFSGRQFSNSRSEMNVSTLELGDSALYLCASGTSGSRNEQFFGPGTRLTVL.

The rearrangement uses TRBV7-9 and TRBJ2-7; the D gene could be TRBD1 or TRBD2 (6 bases each). The CDR3 consists of 15 residues. Germline loops: CDR1 SEHNR, CDR2 FQNEAQ (reference sequence). V shed 6 bases and J shed 0 bases, with 15 bases lying between them. The CDR3 reads CASRGGRDTSYEQYF. CDR3 in DNA: TGTGCCAGCAGGGGTGGGCGGGACACCTCCTACGAGCAGTACTTC.

The genes are TRBV27 and TRBJ2-3; possibly TRBD2 for D (5 bases). V was clipped by 6 bases and J by 2 bases, with 12 bases between them. This CDR3 contains 14 residues. Germline loops: CDR1 MNHEY, CDR2 SMNVEV (reference sequence). Here the CDR3 DNA reads TGTGCCAGCAGACTTTCCCTAGCCACAGATACGCAGTATTTT. It translates to CASRLSLATDTQYF.

This rearrangement joins TRBV5-1 to TRBJ2-1; 8 bases are shared with TRBD2. Germline V gene data show CDR1 as SGHRS and CDR2 as YFSETQ. V was clipped by 1 base and J by 7 bases; unmatched bases: 4. The CDR3 consists of 14 residues. The CDR3 sequence: CASSLSGSQNEQFF. The CDR3 coding sequence is TGCGCCAGCAGCTTGAGCGGGAGTCAGAATGAGCAGTTCTTC.

This clone was detected once. The V call is TRBV5-1, the J call TRBJ2-5; TRBD1 aligns across 9 bases. This CDR3 spans 15 amino acids. Germline CDR1 SGHRS, CDR2 YFSETQ. The trim removed 3 bases at V and 5 bases at J, leaving 8 bases unmatched. The CDR3 protein is CASSSNRGPVETQYF. The DNA of the CDR3 is TGCGCCAGCAGCTCAAACAGGGGGCCGGTTGAGACCCAGTACTTC.

This chain uses TRBV4-1 with TRBJ2-7; 10 bases agree with TRBD1. V dropped 1 base and J dropped 6; count of bases not matched to a gene: 9. Germline lookup yields CDR1 MGHRA and CDR2 YSYEKL. This CDR3 is 16 amino acids long. Here the CDR3 reads CASSQGPGTGVFEQYF. The DNA for the CDR3 is TGCGCCAGCAGCCAAGGACCCGGGACAGGGGTGTTCGAGCAGTACTTC.

The rearrangement links TRBV9 to TRBJ1-2, with 11 bases identical to TRBD1. This CDR3 has 15 amino acids. The V and J ends lost 3 bases and 8 bases, in that order; junction bases with no gene match: 9. Per the germline V gene, CDR1 is SGDLS and CDR2 is YYNGEE. CDR3 sequence (DNA): TGTGCCAGCAGCGGATGGACAGGGGGCGCATTGGGCTACACCTTC. Its protein product is CASSGWTGGALGYTF.

The CDR3 sequence: CATRDPGHTEQFF. The CDR3 DNA reads TGTGCCACCCGGGACCCAGGGCACACTGAGCAGTTCTTC. This chain joins TRBV15 and TRBJ2-1; possibly TRBD1 or TRBD2 for D (5 bases each). V shed 8 bases and J shed 9 bases, with 17 bases lying between them. CDR1 and CDR2 from the germline V gene are LNHNV and YYDKDF (reference sequence). The CDR3 is made up of 13 amino acids.

Concerning this clone itself: Other DNA sequences from this sample encode an identical CDR3 as well. This chain links TRBV19 with TRBJ2-7; 12 bases are shared with TRBD2. The CDR3 covers 15 residues. The V gene's germline CDR1 is LNHDA and CDR2 SQIVND (reference sequence). V shed 3 bases, J shed 0 bases, and the junction held 0 bases outside the gene matches. The CDR3 DNA reads TGTGCCAGTAGTATGGGACTAGCGGGCTCCTACGAGCAGTACTTC. The encoded protein is CASSMGLAGSYEQYF. Full variable domain (missing parts from reference TRBV19 and TRBJ2-7): DGGITQSPKYLFRKEGQNVTLSCEQNLNHDAMYWYRQDPGQGLRLIYYSQIVNDFQKGDIAEGYSVSREKKESFPLTVTSAQKNPTAFYLCASSMGLAGSYEQYFGPGTRLTVT.

With regard to this clone: This sample includes further DNA sequences coding for the same CDR3. This sequence joins TRBV11-2 and TRBJ2-7; D gene unclear. Trimming shortened V by 5 bases and J by 1 base, and 6 bases separated the two germline ends. Germline CDR1 and CDR2: SGHAT and FQNNGV. The CDR3 contains 12 residues. CDR3 sequence: CASSPRSYEQYF. In DNA form, the CDR3 reads TGTGCCAGCAGCCCGCGGTCCTACGAGCAGTACTTC.

This chain uses TRBV5-1 with TRBJ2-7; 12 nucleotides agree with TRBD2. The CDR3 spans 17 residues. The junction had 8 bases not matched to a gene; V was cut back by 4 bases and J by 0 bases. Germline V gene sequence: CDR1 SGHRS, CDR2 YFSETQ. This CDR3 reads CASSTKLAGGLSYEQYF. Written as DNA, the CDR3 is TGCGCCAGCAGCACGAAACTAGCGGGAGGACTCTCCTACGAGCAGTACTTC.

The chain combines TRBV27 with TRBJ2-3; TRBD2 matches at 14 bases. Trimming removed 6 bases from V and 4 bases from J; junction bases left unmatched: 9. The V gene's germline CDR1 is MNHEY and CDR2 SMNVEV (reference sequence). The CDR3 is made up of 17 amino acids. The CDR3 bases are TGTGCCAGCAGATTGTCCTCGGGACTAGCGGGGGCAGATACGCAGTATTTT. Its protein is CASRLSSGLAGADTQYF.

This chain connects TRBV5-4 to TRBJ2-5, with 10 bases fitting TRBD1. The J call may not be correct, given that the DNA end is closer to TRBJ2-7. CDR1 is SGHNT and CDR2 is YYREEE in the germline V gene (reference sequence). The CDR3 runs 14 residues. In DNA, the CDR3 is TGTGCCAGCACCAGGGACAGGGGAATCTACGAGCAGTACTTC. Protein product: CASTRDRGIYEQYF.

The CDR3 sequence is CASSPTDESYEQYF. The CDR3 DNA reads TGTGCCAGCAGCCCAACTGATGAATCCTACGAGCAGTACTTC. The rearrangement uses TRBV7-6 and TRBJ2-7; D unresolved. Germline values: CDR1 SGHVS, CDR2 FNYEAQ. Between the trimmed V and J ends, which lost 5 bases and 1 base, there was a span of 12 bases. The CDR3 runs 14 residues.

The J gene is TRBJ1-1, the V gene TRBV2; 7 positions agree with TRBD1. With V trimmed by 7 bases and J by 4 bases, 3 bases remained unmatched. The CDR3 length is 12 residues. The germline V gene has CDR1 SNHLY and CDR2 FYNNEI. DNA of the CDR3: TGTGCCAGCATAGGGGGCGTCACTGAAGCTTTCTTT. Translation: CASIGGVTEAFF.

J is TRBJ2-1 and V is TRBV6-6; D perhaps matches TRBD1 (6 bases). Germline V lookup: CDR1 MNHNY, CDR2 SVGAGI (reference sequence). The V gene lost 10 bases and the J gene lost 4 bases, with 11 bases spanning the gap. CDR3 size: 12 residues. This CDR3 is CATQGGYNEQFF. The CDR3 bases are TGTGCCACACAGGGTGGGTACAATGAGCAGTTCTTC.

For the CDR3, the DNA is TGCGCCAGCAGCCAAGACCCTAGCGGGCTTATAGGGGCCCAGTACTTC. Translated: CASSQDPSGLIGAQYF. V gene TRBV4-1 combines with J gene TRBJ2-5; 8 bases line up with TRBD2. Germline CDR1 MGHRA, CDR2 YSYEKL. There are 16 residues in the CDR3. Germline trimming cut 0 bases from V and 9 bases from J; bases unmatched to any gene: 12.

The V call is TRBV25-1, the J call TRBJ1-5; tentative D call: TRBD1 (5 bases). Per germline, CDR1 MGHDK and CDR2 SYGVNS. V dropped 2 bases and J dropped 2 bases, with 10 bases sitting between them. The CDR3 contains 15 residues. The CDR3 region has the DNA TGTGCCAGCAGTGAAGCGGGACCCGGCAATCAGCCCCAGCATTTT. This encodes CASSEAGPGNQPQHF.

V gene TRBV7-9 combines with J gene TRBJ2-1; TRBD2 matches 11 bases. Germline V gene lookup returns CDR1 SEHNR and CDR2 FQNEAQ (reference sequence). The V segment lost 6 bases and the J segment 1 base; nucleotides outside the gene matches: 5. The CDR3 runs 16 residues. The CDR3 region is CASREIAGGSYNEQFF. DNA for the CDR3: TGTGCCAGCAGGGAGATAGCGGGAGGGTCCTACAATGAGCAGTTCTTC.

The rearrangement uses TRBV7-8 and TRBJ1-5, with unresolved D. CDR3 length: 15 amino acids. Per the germline V gene, CDR1 is SGHVS and CDR2 is FQNEAQ. Between the trimmed V and J ends, which lost 5 bases and 7 bases, there was a span of 18 bases. The CDR3 protein is CASSPTFSEIQPQHF. The CDR3 DNA sequence: TGTGCCAGCAGCCCGACTTTTAGTGAGATCCAGCCCCAGCATTTT.

This clone came up once. This rearrangement joins TRBV5-5 to TRBJ2-7, with D perhaps TRBD1 (6 bases). Germline-derived CDR1 and CDR2 are SGHKS and YYEKEE (reference sequence). Trimming took 3 bases from V and 4 from J, leaving 17 bases between them. There are 15 residues in the CDR3. CDR3 coding DNA: TGTGCCAGCAGCTACGAGGGGGTAGCCCCATACGAGCAGTACTTC. It yields the protein CASSYEGVAPYEQYF.

CDR3 loop: CASSQDSVSELAGEQYF. In DNA, the CDR3 is TGTGCCAGCAGCCAAGATTCAGTTAGCGAACTCGCGGGCGAGCAGTACTTC. The J gene is TRBJ2-7, the V gene TRBV4-2; D may be TRBD2 (5 bases). V was clipped by 0 bases and J by 6 bases, with 21 bases between them. The CDR3 sequence is 17 residues long. CDR1 and CDR2 (germline): LGHNA, YNFKEQ.

CDR3 DNA sequence: TGTGCCTCCACTGGGGTCGGGGGACCTCCCGACAATGAGCAGTTCTTC. Amino acids: CASTGVGGPPDNEQFF. The chain couples TRBV27 to TRBJ2-1, with a possible D match to TRBD2 (6 bases). The CDR3 covers 16 residues. Trimming pared 11 bases from V and 5 bases from J, leaving 25 bases between. CDR1 and CDR2 (germline): MNHEY, SMNVEV (reference sequence).

The chain links TRBV9 to TRBJ1-1, with unresolved D. Germline V gene sequence: CDR1 SGDLS, CDR2 YYNGEE. The CDR3 has 13 amino acids. V lost 4 bases and J 1 base, leaving 8 bases between the germline ends. CDR3 sequence: CASSPLGNTEAFF. The CDR3 DNA reads as TGTGCCAGCAGCCCATTGGGGAACACTGAAGCTTTCTTT.

The chain carries TRBV2 and TRBJ2-2, with TRBD1 matching over 10 bases. The CDR3 contains 16 residues. The junction had 4 bases not matched to a gene; V was cut back by 0 bases and J by 6 bases. CDR1 and CDR2 (germline): SNHLY, FYNNEI. CDR3 amino acids: CASSEAQGQGAGELFF. CDR3 DNA: TGTGCCAGCAGTGAAGCGCAAGGACAGGGGGCCGGGGAGCTGTTTTTT.